The present T cell receptor (beta chain) was sequenced within a study of blood T cell repertoires in COVID-19. Study-level information: COVID-19 samples collected from the United States, Italy and Spain covered acute and convalescent phases. Nucleic acid was either cDNA or gDNA, and it came from T cells, B-cell-depleted T cells, or PBMCs.

Assay: immunoSEQ multiplex PCR; the TCRdb copy retains only in-frame clones and omits some. The sample has roughly 81,000 clones; 70% to 90% are singletons. V lost 5 bases and J lost 3; bases outside the gene matches: 25. The CDR3 has 22 amino acids. CDR1 is SEHNR and CDR2 is FQNEAQ in the germline V gene (reference sequence). V usage is TRBV7-9 and J usage is TRBJ2-5, with 12 bases fitting TRBD1. Specimen: peripheral blood. The sequence derives from a man between 40 and 49 years old with acute or convalescent COVID-19. The CDR3: CASSRDRGRPGGDGGKKETQYF. CDR3 nucleotides: TGTGCCAGCAGCAGGGACAGGGGGCGCCCCGGGGGCGATGGCGGAAAAAAAGAGACCCAGTACTTC.